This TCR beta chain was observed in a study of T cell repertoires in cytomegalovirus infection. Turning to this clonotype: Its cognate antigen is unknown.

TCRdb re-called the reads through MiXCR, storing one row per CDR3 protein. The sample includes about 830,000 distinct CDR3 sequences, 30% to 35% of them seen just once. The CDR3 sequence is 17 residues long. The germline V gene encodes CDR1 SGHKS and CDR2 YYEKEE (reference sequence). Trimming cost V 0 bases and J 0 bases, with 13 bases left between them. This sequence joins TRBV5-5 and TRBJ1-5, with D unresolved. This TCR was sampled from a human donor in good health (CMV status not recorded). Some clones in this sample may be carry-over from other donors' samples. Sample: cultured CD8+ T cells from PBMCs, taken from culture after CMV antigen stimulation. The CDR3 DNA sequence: TGTGCCAGCAGCTTGGTCTTCGGACCTTATAGCAATCAGCCCCAGCATTTT. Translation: CASSLVFGPYSNQPQHF.